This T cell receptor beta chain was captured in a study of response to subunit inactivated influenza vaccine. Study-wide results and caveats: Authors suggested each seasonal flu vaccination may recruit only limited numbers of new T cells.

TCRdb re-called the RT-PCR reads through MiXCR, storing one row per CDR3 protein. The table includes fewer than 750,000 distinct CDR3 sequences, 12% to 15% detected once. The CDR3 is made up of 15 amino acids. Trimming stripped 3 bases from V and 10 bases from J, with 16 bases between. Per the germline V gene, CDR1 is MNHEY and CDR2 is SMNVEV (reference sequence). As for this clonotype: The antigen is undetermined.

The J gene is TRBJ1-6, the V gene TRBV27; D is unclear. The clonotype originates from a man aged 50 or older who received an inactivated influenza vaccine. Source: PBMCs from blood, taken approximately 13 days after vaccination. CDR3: CASSFSPELGSPLHF. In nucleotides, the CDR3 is TGTGCCAGCAGTTTTTCTCCAGAGCTTGGATCACCCCTCCACTTT.